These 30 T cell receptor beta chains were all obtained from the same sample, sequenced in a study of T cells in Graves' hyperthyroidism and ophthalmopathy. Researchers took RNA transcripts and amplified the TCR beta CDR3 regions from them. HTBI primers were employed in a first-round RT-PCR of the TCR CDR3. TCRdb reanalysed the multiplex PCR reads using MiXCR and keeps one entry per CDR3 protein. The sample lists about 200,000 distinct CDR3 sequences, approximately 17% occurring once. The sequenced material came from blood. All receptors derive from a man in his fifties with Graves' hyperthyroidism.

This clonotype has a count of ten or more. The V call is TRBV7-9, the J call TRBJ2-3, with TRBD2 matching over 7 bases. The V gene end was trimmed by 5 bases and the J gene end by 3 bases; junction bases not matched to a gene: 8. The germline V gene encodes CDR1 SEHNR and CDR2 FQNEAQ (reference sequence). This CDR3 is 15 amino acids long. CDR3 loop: CASSKGGSWTDTQYF. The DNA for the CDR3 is TGTGCCAGCAGCAAAGGCGGGAGCTGGACAGATACGCAGTATTTT.

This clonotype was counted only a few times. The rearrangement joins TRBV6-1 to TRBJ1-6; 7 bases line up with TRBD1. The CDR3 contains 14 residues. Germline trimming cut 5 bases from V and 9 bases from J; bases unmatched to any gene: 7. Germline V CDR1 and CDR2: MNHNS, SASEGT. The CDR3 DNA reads TGTGCCAGCAGTTCAGACAGGGCTCTTTCACCCCTCCACTTT. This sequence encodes CASSSDRALSPLHF.

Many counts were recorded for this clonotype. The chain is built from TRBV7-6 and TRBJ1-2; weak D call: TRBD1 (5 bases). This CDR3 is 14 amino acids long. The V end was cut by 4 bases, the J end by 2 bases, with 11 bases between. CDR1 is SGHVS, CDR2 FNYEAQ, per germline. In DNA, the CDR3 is TGTGCCAGCAGCTCCCCGACAGACAACTATGGCTACACCTTC. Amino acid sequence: CASSSPTDNYGYTF.

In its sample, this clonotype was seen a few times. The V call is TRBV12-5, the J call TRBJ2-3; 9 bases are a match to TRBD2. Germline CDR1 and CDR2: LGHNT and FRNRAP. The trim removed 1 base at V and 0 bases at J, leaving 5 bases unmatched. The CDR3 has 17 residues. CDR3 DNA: TGTGCTAGTGGTTTGGGACTAGCGGACCCTAGCACAGATACGCAGTATTTT. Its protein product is CASGLGLADPSTDTQYF.

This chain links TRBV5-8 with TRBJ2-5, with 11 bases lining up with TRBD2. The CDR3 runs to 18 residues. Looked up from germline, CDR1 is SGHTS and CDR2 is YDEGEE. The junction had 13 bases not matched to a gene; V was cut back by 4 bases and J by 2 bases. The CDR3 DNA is TGTGCCAGCAGCACCCGACTAGCGGGACGACCCAATCAAGAGACCCAGTACTTC. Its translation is CASSTRLAGRPNQETQYF. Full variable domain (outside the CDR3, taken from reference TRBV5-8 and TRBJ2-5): EAGVTQSPTHLIKTRGQQATLRCSPISGHTSVYWYQQALGLGLQFLLWYDEGEERNRGNFPPRFSGRQFPNYSSELNVNALELEDSALYLCASSTRLAGRPNQETQYFGPGTRLLVL.

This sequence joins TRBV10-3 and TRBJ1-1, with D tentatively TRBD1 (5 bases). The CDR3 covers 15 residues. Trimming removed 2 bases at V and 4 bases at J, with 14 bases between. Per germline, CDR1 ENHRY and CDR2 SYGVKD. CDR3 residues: CAISEPTKRGTEAFF. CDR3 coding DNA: TGTGCCATCAGTGAGCCGACAAAGAGGGGCACTGAAGCTTTCTTT.

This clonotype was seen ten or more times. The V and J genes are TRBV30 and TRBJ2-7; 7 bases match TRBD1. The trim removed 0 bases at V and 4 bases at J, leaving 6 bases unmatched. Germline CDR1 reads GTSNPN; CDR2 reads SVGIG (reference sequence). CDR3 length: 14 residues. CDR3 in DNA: TGTGCCTGGAGTGTATTTGCAGGGGGTTACGAGCAGTACTTC. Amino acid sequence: CAWSVFAGGYEQYF.

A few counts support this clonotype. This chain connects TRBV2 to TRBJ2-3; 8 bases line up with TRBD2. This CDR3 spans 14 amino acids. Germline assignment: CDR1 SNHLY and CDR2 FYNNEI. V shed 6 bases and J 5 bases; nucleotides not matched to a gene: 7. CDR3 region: CASSLGLARDTQYF. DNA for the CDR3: TGTGCCAGCAGCCTCGGACTAGCAAGAGATACGCAGTATTTT.

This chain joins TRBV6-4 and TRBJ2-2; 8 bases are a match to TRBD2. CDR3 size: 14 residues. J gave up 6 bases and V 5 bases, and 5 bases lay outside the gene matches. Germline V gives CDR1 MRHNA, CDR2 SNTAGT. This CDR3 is CASSPGLAPGELFF. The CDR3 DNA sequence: TGTGCCAGCAGTCCCGGACTAGCCCCCGGGGAGCTGTTTTTT.

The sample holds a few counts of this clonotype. The CDR3 nucleotides are TGTGCCAGCGGACGAACAAGGGGACCGACTAATTCACCCCTCCACTTT. It specifies CASGRTRGPTNSPLHF. The gene calls are TRBV27 and TRBJ1-6; weak D call: TRBD1 (5 bases). The V end lost 8 bases, the J end lost 6 bases, and 20 bases lay between the germline ends. The germline V gene encodes CDR1 MNHEY and CDR2 SMNVEV (reference sequence). The CDR3 has 16 amino acids.

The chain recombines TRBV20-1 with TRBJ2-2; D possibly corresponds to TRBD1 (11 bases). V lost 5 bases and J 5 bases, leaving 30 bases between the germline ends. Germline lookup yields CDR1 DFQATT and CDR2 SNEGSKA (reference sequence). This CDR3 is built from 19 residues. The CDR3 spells CSAWDRGVLAGALTGELFF. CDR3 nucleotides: TGCAGTGCTTGGGACAGGGGGGTGCTAGCGGGAGCTCTGACCGGGGAGCTGTTTTTT.

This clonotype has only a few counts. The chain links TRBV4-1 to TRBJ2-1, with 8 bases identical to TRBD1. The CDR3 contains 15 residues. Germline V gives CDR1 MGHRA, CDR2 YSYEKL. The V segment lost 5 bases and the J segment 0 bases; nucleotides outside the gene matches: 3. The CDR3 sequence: CASSGQGISYNEQFF. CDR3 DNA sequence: TGCGCCAGCAGCGGACAGGGAATCTCCTACAATGAGCAGTTCTTC.

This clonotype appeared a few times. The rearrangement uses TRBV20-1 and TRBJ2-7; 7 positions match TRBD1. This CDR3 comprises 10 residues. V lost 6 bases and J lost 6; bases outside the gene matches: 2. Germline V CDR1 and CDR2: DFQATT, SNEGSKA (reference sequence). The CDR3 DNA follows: TGCAGTGCAAACAGGGGCGAGCAGTACTTC. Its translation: CSANRGEQYF.

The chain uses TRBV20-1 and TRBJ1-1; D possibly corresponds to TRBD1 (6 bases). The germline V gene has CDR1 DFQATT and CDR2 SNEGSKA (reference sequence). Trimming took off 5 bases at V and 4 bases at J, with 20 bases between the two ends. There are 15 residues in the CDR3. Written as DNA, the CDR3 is TGCAGTGCTGGCGGACAGCCTCGGCCGGTCACTGAAGCTTTCTTT. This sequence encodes CSAGGQPRPVTEAFF.

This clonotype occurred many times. CDR3 amino acids: CASSEIRSGGSSSYEQYF. In DNA, the CDR3 is TGTGCCAGCAGTGAAATTCGGAGCGGGGGTTCAAGCTCCTACGAGCAGTACTTC. The chain combines TRBV2 with TRBJ2-7, with 8 bases that match TRBD2. The CDR3 has 18 residues. The germline V gene encodes CDR1 SNHLY and CDR2 FYNNEI. Trimming took 2 bases from V and 0 from J; bases not matched to a gene: 12.

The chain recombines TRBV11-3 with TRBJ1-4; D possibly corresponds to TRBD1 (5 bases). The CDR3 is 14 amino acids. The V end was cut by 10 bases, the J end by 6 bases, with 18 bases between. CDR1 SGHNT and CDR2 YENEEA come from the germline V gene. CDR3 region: CATKRGTTDEKLFF. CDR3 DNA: TGTGCCACCAAACGGGGGACGACAGATGAAAAACTGTTTTTT.

CDR3 amino acids: CASSLAGGRSSYEQYF. In nucleotides, the CDR3 is TGTGCCAGCAGCTTAGCGGGAGGGCGAAGCTCCTACGAGCAGTACTTC. The chain has TRBV7-2 and TRBJ2-7, with 7 nucleotides matching TRBD2. CDR1 and CDR2 (germline): SGHTA, FQGNSA. The CDR3 covers 16 residues. The V gene end was trimmed by 0 bases and the J gene end by 0 bases; junction bases not matched to a gene: 5.

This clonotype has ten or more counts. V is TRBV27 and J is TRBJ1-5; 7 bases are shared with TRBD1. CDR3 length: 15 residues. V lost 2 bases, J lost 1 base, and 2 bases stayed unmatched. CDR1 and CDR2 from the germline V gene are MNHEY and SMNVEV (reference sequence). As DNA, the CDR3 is TGTGCCAGCAGTTTAGACAGGGTGAGCAATCAGCCCCAGCATTTT. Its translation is CASSLDRVSNQPQHF.

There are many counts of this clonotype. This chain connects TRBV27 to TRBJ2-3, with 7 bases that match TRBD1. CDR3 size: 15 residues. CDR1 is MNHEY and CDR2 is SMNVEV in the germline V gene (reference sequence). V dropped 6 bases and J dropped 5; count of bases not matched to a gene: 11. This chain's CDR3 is CASSLGGQWEDTQYF. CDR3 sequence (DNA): TGTGCCAGCAGCTTAGGGGGCCAGTGGGAAGATACGCAGTATTTT.

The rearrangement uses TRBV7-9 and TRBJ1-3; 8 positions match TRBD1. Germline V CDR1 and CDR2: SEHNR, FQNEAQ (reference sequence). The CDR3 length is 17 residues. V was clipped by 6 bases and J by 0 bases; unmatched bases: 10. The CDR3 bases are TGTGCCAGCAGTTATGGACAGGGCCCGAGCTCTGGAAACACCATATATTTT. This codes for CASSYGQGPSSGNTIYF.

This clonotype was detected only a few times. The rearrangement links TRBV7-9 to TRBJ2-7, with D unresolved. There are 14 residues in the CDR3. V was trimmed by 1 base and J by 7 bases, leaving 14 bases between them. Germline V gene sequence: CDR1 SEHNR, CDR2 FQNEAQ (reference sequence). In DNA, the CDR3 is TGTGCCAGCAGCTTAGAAGTCTCCCAGTGGGAGCAGTACTTC. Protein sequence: CASSLEVSQWEQYF.

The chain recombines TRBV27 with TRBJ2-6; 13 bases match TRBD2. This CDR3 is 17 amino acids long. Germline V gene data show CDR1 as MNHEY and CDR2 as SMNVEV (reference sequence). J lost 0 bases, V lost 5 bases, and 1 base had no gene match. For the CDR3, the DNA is TGTGCCAGCAGTAGACTAGCGGGGGGCTCTGGGGCCAACGTCCTGACTTTC. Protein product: CASSRLAGGSGANVLTF.

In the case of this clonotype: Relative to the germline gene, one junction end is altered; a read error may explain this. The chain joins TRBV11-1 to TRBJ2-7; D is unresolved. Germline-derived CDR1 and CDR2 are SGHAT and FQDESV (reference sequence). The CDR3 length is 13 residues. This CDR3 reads CACSKDQLGEQYF. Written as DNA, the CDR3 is TGTGCCTGCAGCAAGGACCAACTGGGGGAGCAGTACTTC.

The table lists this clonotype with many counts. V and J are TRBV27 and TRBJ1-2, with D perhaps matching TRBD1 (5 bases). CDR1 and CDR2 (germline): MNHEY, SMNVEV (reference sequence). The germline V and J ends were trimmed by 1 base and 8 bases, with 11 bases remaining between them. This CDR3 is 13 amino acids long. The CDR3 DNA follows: TGTGCCAGCAGTTTATTAGGGGCTCGGGGCTACACCTTC. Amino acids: CASSLLGARGYTF.

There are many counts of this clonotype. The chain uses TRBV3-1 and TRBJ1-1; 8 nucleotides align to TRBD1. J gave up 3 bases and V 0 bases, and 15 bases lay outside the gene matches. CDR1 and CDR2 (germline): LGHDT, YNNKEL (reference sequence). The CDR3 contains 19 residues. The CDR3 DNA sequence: TGTGCCAGCAGCCAAGAAAGACGTAGAGGGACAGGAGGGCACACTGAAGCTTTCTTT. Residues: CASSQERRRGTGGHTEAFF.

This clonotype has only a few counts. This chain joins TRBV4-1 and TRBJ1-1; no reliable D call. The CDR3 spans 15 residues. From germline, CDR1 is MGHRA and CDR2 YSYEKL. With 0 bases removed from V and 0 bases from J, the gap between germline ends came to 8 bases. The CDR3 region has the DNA TGCGCCAGCAGCCAAGACAGGATCATGAACACTGAAGCTTTCTTT. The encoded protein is CASSQDRIMNTEAFF.

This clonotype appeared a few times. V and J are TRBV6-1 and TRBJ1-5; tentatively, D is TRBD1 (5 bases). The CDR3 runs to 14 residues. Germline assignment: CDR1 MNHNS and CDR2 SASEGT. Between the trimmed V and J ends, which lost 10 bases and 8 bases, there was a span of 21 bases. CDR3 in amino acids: CANSDAGLGKPQHF. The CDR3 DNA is TGTGCCAACAGCGACGCGGGGCTTGGAAAGCCCCAGCATTTT.

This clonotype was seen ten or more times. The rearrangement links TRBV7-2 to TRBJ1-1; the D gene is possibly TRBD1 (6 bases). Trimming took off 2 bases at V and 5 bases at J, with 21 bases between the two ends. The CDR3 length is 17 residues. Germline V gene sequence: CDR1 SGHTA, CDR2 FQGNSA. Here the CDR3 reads CASSLISGHLTGTEAFF. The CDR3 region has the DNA TGTGCCAGCAGCTTAATTTCGGGACACCTCACGGGGACTGAAGCTTTCTTT.

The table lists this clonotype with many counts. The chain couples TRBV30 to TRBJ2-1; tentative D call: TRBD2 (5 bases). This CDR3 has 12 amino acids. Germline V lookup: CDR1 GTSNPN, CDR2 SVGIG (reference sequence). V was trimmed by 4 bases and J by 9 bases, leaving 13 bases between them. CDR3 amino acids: CAWILKAGEQFF. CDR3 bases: TGTGCCTGGATCCTGAAGGCGGGTGAGCAGTTCTTC.

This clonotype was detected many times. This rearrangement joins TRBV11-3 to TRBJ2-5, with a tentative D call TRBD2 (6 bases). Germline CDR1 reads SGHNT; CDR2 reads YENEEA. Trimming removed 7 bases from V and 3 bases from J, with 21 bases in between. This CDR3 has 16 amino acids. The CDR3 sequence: CASTIGSLWEEETQYF. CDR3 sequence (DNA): TGTGCCAGCACTATTGGGTCTCTGTGGGAGGAAGAGACCCAGTACTTC.